The rows below give T cell receptor beta chains drawn from one sample of a study of cytomegalovirus exposure and HLA in healthy donors. Measured with immunoSEQ multiplex PCR; TCRdb has only the in-frame clones, and not every one. The sample yields 150,000 to 200,000 clones, more than 75% seen once. Sequences were obtained from PBMCs. Receptors originate from a young man in good health and CMV-seronegative. Each CDR3 is given with its conserved first and last residue. A D gene is named only where the DNA matches it firmly.

j_gene | len | d_gene | v_gene | CDR3aa | CDR3nt
TRBJ2-1 | 16 | NA | TRBV28 | CASSTASGSSYNEQFF | TGTGCCAGCAGCACCGCCTCGGGTAGCTCCTACAATGAGCAGTTCTTC
TRBJ1-5 | 16 | TRBD1 | TRBV19 | CASRLRGQGLGEPQHF | TGTGCCAGTAGGCTACGAGGACAGGGTCTGGGAGAGCCCCAGCATTTT
TRBJ2-2 | 16 | TRBD1 | TRBV4-1 | CASSRISGQGAGELFF | TGCGCCAGCAGCAGGATATCGGGACAGGGGGCCGGGGAGCTGTTTTTT
TRBJ2-3 | 15 | TRBD1 | TRBV5-1 | CASSPTGGGTDTQYF | TGCGCCAGCAGCCCGACAGGGGGCGGCACAGATACGCAGTATTTT
TRBJ1-1 | 14 | NA | TRBV6-1 | CASSDEGARTEAFF | TGTGCCAGCAGTGACGAAGGGGCCAGGACTGAAGCTTTCTTT
TRBJ1-5 | 12 | NA | TRBV28 | CASSQGGQPQHF | TGTGCCAGCAGTCAGGGTGGTCAGCCCCAGCATTTT
TRBJ2-7 | 12 | NA | TRBV29-1 | CSVGFYSYEQYF | TGCAGCGTTGGCTTCTACTCCTACGAGCAGTACTTC
TRBJ1-1 | 15 | NA | TRBV5-4 | CASSNPGRGATEAFF | TGTGCCAGCAGCAACCCCGGGCGGGGGGCTACTGAAGCTTTCTTT
TRBJ1-1 | 12 | NA | TRBV2 | CASSAVEVEAFF | TGTGCCAGCAGTGCGGTAGAGGTGGAAGCTTTCTTT
TRBJ2-1 | 15 | TRBD2 | TRBV27 | CASSLGLAGVNEQFF | TGTGCCAGCAGTTTAGGACTAGCGGGGGTAAATGAGCAGTTCTTC
TRBJ2-2 | 17 | NA | TRBV5-1 | CASSSTGHTANTGELFF | TGCGCCAGCAGCTCAACGGGACACACAGCGAACACCGGGGAGCTGTTTTTT
TRBJ2-1 | 16 | NA | TRBV7-9 | CASRLGMGLEVNEQFF | TGTGCCAGCAGGCTGGGTATGGGACTTGAGGTTAATGAGCAGTTCTTC
TRBJ2-2 | 13 | TRBD1 | TRBV29-1 | CSVPGQYTGELFF | TGCAGCGTCCCGGGACAGTACACCGGGGAGCTGTTTTTT
TRBJ2-7 | 15 | TRBD1 | TRBV27 | CASSPGTGVSYEQYF | TGTGCCAGCAGTCCAGGGACAGGGGTCTCCTACGAGCAGTACTTC